A single sample gave rise to the 31 T cell receptor beta chains below, sequenced in a study of blood T cell repertoires in COVID-19. Clones were sequenced by immunoSEQ multiplex PCR, and TCRdb holds only the in-frame ones, with some missing. Of tens of thousands of clones listed, about four fifths are singletons. Sequenced input: peripheral blood. The receptors here all came from a woman older than 75 with active or convalescent COVID-19.

The chain has TRBV7-6 and TRBJ2-1; a weak D match, TRBD1 (5 bases). The CDR3 runs to 17 residues. The V end was cut by 4 bases, the J end by 0 bases, with 16 bases between. CDR1 SGHVS and CDR2 FNYEAQ come from the germline V gene. The CDR3 region is CASSSRQTVSSYNEQFF. The CDR3 DNA sequence: TGTGCCAGCAGCTCCCGACAGACAGTTTCCTCCTACAATGAGCAGTTCTTC.

J is TRBJ1-5 and V is TRBV19; 7 bases line up with TRBD1. With 5 bases clipped from V and 6 bases from J, the junction kept 7 bases outside the gene matches. Germline-derived CDR1 and CDR2 are LNHDA and SQIVND (reference sequence). This CDR3 region has 14 residues. The CDR3 sequence is CASSPNRGGQPQHF. Here the CDR3 DNA reads TGTGCCAGTAGTCCCAACAGGGGCGGTCAGCCCCAGCATTTT.

This clone appeared a single time. The rearrangement joins TRBV19 to TRBJ2-7, with D possibly being TRBD2 (6 bases). Trimming stripped 5 bases from V and 1 base from J, with 9 bases between. The CDR3 extends over 13 amino acids. Germline CDR1 is LNHDA and CDR2 is SQIVND (reference sequence). The CDR3 sequence: CASSGGISYEQYF. The CDR3 DNA reads as TGTGCCAGTAGTGGGGGGATATCCTACGAGCAGTACTTC.

The J gene is TRBJ1-1, the V gene TRBV19; tentatively, D is TRBD1 (5 bases). CDR3 size: 14 residues. The V end was cut by 3 bases, the J end by 6 bases, with 14 bases between. Germline V CDR1 and CDR2: LNHDA, SQIVND (reference sequence). This chain's CDR3 is CASSIGGVGSEAFF. CDR3 in DNA: TGTGCCAGTAGTATTGGAGGGGTCGGCTCTGAAGCTTTCTTT.

This clone was recorded once. The chain joins TRBV27 to TRBJ2-7; 8 bases map to TRBD1. The CDR3 runs 12 residues. In germline, CDR1 is MNHEY, CDR2 SMNVEV (reference sequence). V trimming: 7 bases; J trimming: 6 bases; junction bases outside the gene matches: 5. The CDR3 reads CASTGGPGEQYF. The CDR3, as DNA: TGTGCCAGCACAGGGGGCCCGGGCGAGCAGTACTTC.

This rearrangement joins TRBV28 to TRBJ2-7; 9 bases are shared with TRBD1. Germline trimming cut 5 bases from V and 2 bases from J; bases unmatched to any gene: 7. CDR1 MDHEN and CDR2 SYDVKM come from the germline V gene. The length of the CDR3 is 15 residues. The CDR3 spells CASSGRTGVTYEQYF. The CDR3 bases are TGTGCCAGCAGTGGACGGACAGGGGTAACCTACGAGCAGTACTTC.

The J gene is TRBJ2-2, the V gene TRBV6-5; TRBD2 is a possible D gene (5 bases). CDR1 MNHEY and CDR2 SVGAGI come from the germline V gene. V was clipped by 4 bases and J by 4 bases, with 13 bases between them. The CDR3 loop spans 15 amino acids. CDR3 in DNA: TGTGCCAGCAGTTCCGGGCGGGCTGCCACCGGGGAGCTGTTTTTT. This codes for CASSSGRAATGELFF.

This clone was seen at least ten times. The chain has TRBV10-1 and TRBJ2-3; a possible D gene is TRBD1 (5 bases). V was cut by 6 bases and J by 2 bases, with 15 bases left in between. The germline gives CDR1 WNHNN, CDR2 SYGVQD (reference sequence). The CDR3 has 15 residues. The CDR3 DNA follows: TGCGCCAGCAGAACAGGTTTCGGGCACACAGATACGCAGTATTTT. Its protein is CASRTGFGHTDTQYF.

The chain joins TRBV28 to TRBJ1-5; 10 nucleotides align to TRBD1. Germline loops: CDR1 MDHEN, CDR2 SYDVKM. The CDR3 consists of 15 residues. J lost 6 bases, V lost 5 bases, and 7 bases had no gene match. CDR3 DNA: TGTGCCAGCAGTACGACAGGGGGCGCGGGTCAGCCCCAGCATTTT. Translating gives CASSTTGGAGQPQHF.

The chain uses TRBV5-1 and TRBJ2-2, with 8 bases matching TRBD1. Germline V lookup: CDR1 SGHRS, CDR2 YFSETQ. The CDR3 is made up of 16 amino acids. V lost 4 bases and J lost 0; bases outside the gene matches: 5. The CDR3 sequence: CASSPGDRTNTGELFF. CDR3 DNA sequence: TGCGCCAGCAGCCCGGGGGACAGGACGAACACCGGGGAGCTGTTTTTT.

The rearrangement uses TRBV29-1 and TRBJ1-1; D is uncertain. In germline, CDR1 is SQVTM, CDR2 ANQGSEA. The CDR3 contains 12 residues. Trimming removed 7 bases at V and 7 bases at J, with 16 bases between. The chain's CDR3 is CSAGSRVGEAFF. The CDR3 bases are TGCAGCGCCGGAAGTCGGGTGGGTGAAGCTTTCTTT.

This clone has just a few counts. The V and J genes are TRBV29-1 and TRBJ1-1, with TRBD1 matching 8 bases. The CDR3 consists of 17 residues. Per germline, CDR1 SQVTM and CDR2 ANQGSEA. V gave up 3 bases and J gave up 1 base; unmatched junction bases: 13. This CDR3 is CSVDRRQGLVTNTEAFF. Written as DNA, the CDR3 is TGCAGCGTTGATCGTAGACAGGGGCTAGTTACGAACACTGAAGCTTTCTTT.

V and J are TRBV19 and TRBJ1-5, with TRBD1 matching 9 bases. Germline V gene data show CDR1 as LNHDA and CDR2 as SQIVND (reference sequence). Trimming took 4 bases from V and 2 from J; bases not matched to a gene: 12. This CDR3 contains 18 residues. CDR3 DNA sequence: TGTGCCAGTAGTACACTGAAGGGACAGGGCGTGGGCAATCAGCCCCAGCATTTT. This gives the protein CASSTLKGQGVGNQPQHF.

The V call is TRBV7-2, the J call TRBJ2-7; D call uncertain. The CDR3 consists of 14 residues. Germline V lookup: CDR1 SGHTA, CDR2 FQGNSA. The V and J ends lost 3 bases and 1 base respectively, with 10 bases between them. In nucleotides, the CDR3 is TGTGCCAGCAGCTTGTCTAGTCCTTCCTACGAGCAGTACTTC. This encodes CASSLSSPSYEQYF.

This clone was detected many times. V gene TRBV7-8 combines with J gene TRBJ1-1; possibly TRBD1 for D (6 bases). V dropped 1 base and J dropped 3 bases, with 6 bases sitting between them. The germline V gene encodes CDR1 SGHVS and CDR2 FQNEAQ. This CDR3 region has 13 residues. CDR3 region: CASSLDRDTEAFF. CDR3 DNA sequence: TGTGCCAGCAGCTTAGACAGGGACACTGAAGCTTTCTTT.

This sequence joins TRBV29-1 and TRBJ1-2; D is uncertain. Germline V gene lookup returns CDR1 SQVTM and CDR2 ANQGSEA. The length of the CDR3 is 12 residues. The ends were cut back, 2 bases at V and 5 bases at J, with 9 bases in the middle. The CDR3 region is CSVELLRYGYTF. The CDR3 region has the DNA TGCAGCGTTGAATTGTTACGGTATGGCTACACCTTC.

The chain carries TRBV19 and TRBJ1-3, with 9 bases identical to TRBD1. Trimming took 5 bases from V and 4 from J; bases not matched to a gene: 3. The germline gives CDR1 LNHDA, CDR2 SQIVND (reference sequence). The CDR3 extends over 14 amino acids. In nucleotides, the CDR3 is TGTGCCAGTAGTCTTGGACAGGGGGGAAACACCATATATTTT. Protein product: CASSLGQGGNTIYF. Filled out from reference TRBV19 and TRBJ1-3, the complete variable domain reads DGGITQSPKYLFRKEGQNVTLSCEQNLNHDAMYWYRQDPGQGLRLIYYSQIVNDFQKGDIAEGYSVSREKKESFPLTVTSAQKNPTAFYLCASSLGQGGNTIYFGEGSWLTVV.

The chain couples TRBV12-5 to TRBJ2-5; perhaps TRBD2 as D (7 bases). Germline loops: CDR1 LGHNT, CDR2 FRNRAP. With 1 base removed from V and 4 bases from J, the gap between germline ends came to 13 bases. The CDR3 is made up of 15 amino acids. The CDR3 reads CASGLGSGGPETQYF. In DNA, the CDR3 is TGTGCTAGTGGTTTGGGATCCGGGGGGCCAGAGACCCAGTACTTC.

V usage is TRBV9 and J usage is TRBJ2-7; 9 bases agree with TRBD2. In germline, CDR1 is SGDLS, CDR2 YYNGEE. V lost 4 bases and J lost 4; bases outside the gene matches: 12. This CDR3 contains 16 residues. The DNA of the CDR3 is TGTGCCAGCAGCCCCTTGGGATCTAGCGGGATGTACGAGCAGTACTTC. The encoded protein is CASSPLGSSGMYEQYF.

The chain combines TRBV24-1 with TRBJ2-3; weak D call: TRBD1 (6 bases). From germline, CDR1 is KGHDR and CDR2 SFDVKD. The CDR3 consists of 13 residues. V dropped 10 bases and J dropped 0 bases, with 10 bases sitting between them. This CDR3 reads CATSGDSTDTQYF. The CDR3 region has the DNA TGTGCCACTTCAGGGGATAGCACAGATACGCAGTATTTT.

This clone has ten or more counts. The CDR3 sequence: CASSAGTGVIETQYF. In DNA, the CDR3 is TGTGCCAGCAGTGCCGGGACAGGGGTCATTGAGACCCAGTACTTC. This chain links TRBV2 with TRBJ2-5; 10 nucleotides agree with TRBD1. V shed 4 bases and J 5 bases; nucleotides not matched to a gene: 7. The CDR3 has 15 residues. Per the germline V gene, CDR1 is SNHLY and CDR2 is FYNNEI.

J is TRBJ2-7 and V is TRBV5-6, with D tentatively TRBD1 (5 bases). This CDR3 contains 14 residues. The germline CDR1 and CDR2 sequences are SGHDT and YYEEEE. V lost 2 bases and J 0 bases, leaving 9 bases between the germline ends. The CDR3, as DNA: TGTGCCAGCAGCTTATATGGGGCCTCCTACGAGCAGTACTTC. Translating it yields CASSLYGASYEQYF.

The genes are TRBV28 and TRBJ2-7; 11 nucleotides line up with TRBD1. This CDR3 has 15 amino acids. V dropped 2 bases and J dropped 5; count of bases not matched to a gene: 5. Germline V CDR1 and CDR2: MDHEN, SYDVKM. In DNA form, the CDR3 reads TGTGCCAGCAGTTTACCGGGACAGGGGGTCGACGAGCAGTACTTC. The encoded protein is CASSLPGQGVDEQYF.

This clone appeared a few times. The gene calls are TRBV6-1 and TRBJ2-2; D is unclear. The CDR3 length is 15 residues. Trimming stripped 3 bases from V and 6 bases from J, with 14 bases between. Germline lookup yields CDR1 MNHNS and CDR2 SASEGT. CDR3 protein: CASSDFLGEPGELFF. Here the CDR3 DNA reads TGTGCCAGCAGTGATTTCCTAGGCGAGCCCGGGGAGCTGTTTTTT.

The CDR3 reads CASSDRLAGGSDEQFF. In nucleotides, the CDR3 is TGTGCCAGCAGCGACCGACTAGCGGGAGGAAGCGATGAGCAGTTCTTC. J is TRBJ2-1 and V is TRBV9; the match to TRBD2 covers 13 bases. The junction had 8 bases not matched to a gene; V was cut back by 3 bases and J by 8 bases. Germline V gene lookup returns CDR1 SGDLS and CDR2 YYNGEE. CDR3 length equals 16 residues.

V and J are TRBV12-3 or TRBV12-4 and TRBJ1-5; D ambiguous. The CDR3 extends over 13 amino acids. Trimming removed 3 bases at V and 6 bases at J, with 9 bases between. CDR3 loop: CASSLRTGQPQHF. The CDR3, as DNA: TGTGCCAGCAGTTTGCGAACGGGTCAGCCCCAGCATTTT.

The chain couples TRBV27 to TRBJ2-2; 14 bases agree with TRBD2. V lost 3 bases to trimming and J lost 8 bases; unmatched junction nucleotides: 2. The length of the CDR3 is 15 residues. Germline CDR1 MNHEY, CDR2 SMNVEV (reference sequence). The CDR3, as DNA: TGTGCCAGCAGTTTGGGGACTAGCGGGAGAGGGGAGCTGTTTTTT. Encoded protein: CASSLGTSGRGELFF.

This chain joins TRBV2 and TRBJ1-5; TRBD1 agrees at 8 bases. Trimming took 1 base from V and 4 from J; bases not matched to a gene: 3. This CDR3 is 15 amino acids long. Germline loops: CDR1 SNHLY, CDR2 FYNNEI. The CDR3 loop reads CASSEVGQGNQPQHF. For the CDR3, the DNA is TGTGCCAGCAGTGAAGTTGGACAGGGAAATCAGCCCCAGCATTTT.

The chain combines TRBV6-5 with TRBJ2-2, with TRBD1 matching 7 bases. CDR3 length: 15 amino acids. V lost 6 bases, J lost 5 bases, and 9 bases stayed unmatched. Per germline, CDR1 MNHEY and CDR2 SVGAGI. The CDR3: CASSVDRRRTGELFF. CDR3 coding DNA: TGTGCCAGCAGCGTGGACAGGCGTAGAACCGGGGAGCTGTTTTTT.

J is TRBJ2-2 and V is TRBV7-2; D is undetermined. The germline V gene encodes CDR1 SGHTA and CDR2 FQGNSA. This CDR3 is 15 amino acids long. The V end was cut by 1 base, the J end by 5 bases, with 11 bases between. CDR3 coding DNA: TGTGCCAGCAGCTTAGGTAGCTCAAGGACCGGGGAGCTGTTTTTT. Its protein is CASSLGSSRTGELFF.

Written as DNA, the CDR3 is TGTGCCAGCAGTGAATCAGAGGGAGTCTATGGCTACACCTTC. Its protein is CASSESEGVYGYTF. This chain connects TRBV2 to TRBJ1-2; D not certain. CDR3 length: 14 residues. Trimming pared 2 bases from V and 4 bases from J, leaving 11 bases between. Germline lookup yields CDR1 SNHLY and CDR2 FYNNEI.